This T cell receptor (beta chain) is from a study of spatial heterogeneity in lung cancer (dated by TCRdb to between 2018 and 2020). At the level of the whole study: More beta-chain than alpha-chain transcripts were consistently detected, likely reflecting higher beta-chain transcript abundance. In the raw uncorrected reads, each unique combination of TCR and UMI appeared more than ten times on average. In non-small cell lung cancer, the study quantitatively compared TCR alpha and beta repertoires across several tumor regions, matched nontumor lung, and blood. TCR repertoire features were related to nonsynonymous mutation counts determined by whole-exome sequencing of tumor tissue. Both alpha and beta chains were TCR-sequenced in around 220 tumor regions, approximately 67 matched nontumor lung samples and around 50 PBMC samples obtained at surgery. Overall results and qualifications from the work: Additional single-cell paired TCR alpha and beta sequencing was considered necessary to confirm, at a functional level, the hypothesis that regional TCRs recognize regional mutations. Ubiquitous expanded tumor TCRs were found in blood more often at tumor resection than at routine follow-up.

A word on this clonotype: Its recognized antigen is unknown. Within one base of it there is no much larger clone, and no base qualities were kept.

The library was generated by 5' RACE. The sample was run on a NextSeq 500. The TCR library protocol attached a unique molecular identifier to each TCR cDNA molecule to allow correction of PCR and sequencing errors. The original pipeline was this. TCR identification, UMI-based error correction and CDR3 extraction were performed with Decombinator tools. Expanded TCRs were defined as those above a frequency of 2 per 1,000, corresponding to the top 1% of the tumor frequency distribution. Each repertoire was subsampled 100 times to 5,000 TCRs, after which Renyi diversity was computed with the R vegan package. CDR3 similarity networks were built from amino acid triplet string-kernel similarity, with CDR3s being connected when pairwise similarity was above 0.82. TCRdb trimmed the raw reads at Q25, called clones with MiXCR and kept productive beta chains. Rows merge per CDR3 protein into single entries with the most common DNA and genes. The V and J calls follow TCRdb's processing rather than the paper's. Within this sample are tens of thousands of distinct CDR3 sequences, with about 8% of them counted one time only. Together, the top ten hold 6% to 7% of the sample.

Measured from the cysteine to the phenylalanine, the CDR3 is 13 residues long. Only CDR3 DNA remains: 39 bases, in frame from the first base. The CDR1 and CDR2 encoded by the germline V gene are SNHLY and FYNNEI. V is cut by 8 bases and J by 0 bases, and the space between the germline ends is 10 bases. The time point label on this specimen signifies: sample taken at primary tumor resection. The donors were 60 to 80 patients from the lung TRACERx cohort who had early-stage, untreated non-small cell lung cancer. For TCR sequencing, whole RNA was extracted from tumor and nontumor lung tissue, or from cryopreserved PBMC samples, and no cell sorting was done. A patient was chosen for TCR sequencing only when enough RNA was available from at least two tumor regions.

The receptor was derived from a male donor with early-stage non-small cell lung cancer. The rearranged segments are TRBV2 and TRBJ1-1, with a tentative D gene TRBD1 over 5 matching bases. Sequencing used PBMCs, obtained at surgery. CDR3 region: CASLRQLNTEAFF. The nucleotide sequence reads TGTGCCAGCCTGCGACAGTTGAACACTGAAGCTTTCTTT.